These 13 T cell receptor beta chains came from one sample sequenced in a study of T cells in narcolepsy. Assay: immunoSEQ multiplex PCR; the TCRdb copy retains only in-frame clones and omits some. The data show fewer than 25,000 clones, with around 81% seen just once and 3.5% to 5% held by the top ten. The specimen was memory (CD45RA-) CD4+ T cells from blood. Receptor source: a human donor in good health.

The V gene is TRBV4-3, the J gene TRBJ2-2, with 8 bases identical to TRBD1. V lost 4 bases, J lost 0 bases, and 13 bases stayed unmatched. The CDR3 consists of 19 residues. Germline CDR1 and CDR2: LGHNA and YSLEER. Here the CDR3 reads CASSPGQGIGFPNTGELFF. The CDR3 nucleotides are TGCGCCAGCAGCCCAGGACAGGGTATTGGTTTTCCGAACACCGGGGAGCTGTTTTTT.

This clone was seen a handful of times. The chain combines TRBV27 with TRBJ2-7; 7 bases map to TRBD1. Germline V gene data show CDR1 as MNHEY and CDR2 as SMNVEV (reference sequence). The V gene end was trimmed by 6 bases and the J gene end by 1 base; junction bases not matched to a gene: 9. This CDR3 contains 15 residues. The CDR3 bases are TGTGCCAGCAGCCTATTGGGACAGTTTTCCTACGAGCAGTACTTC. It is translated as CASSLLGQFSYEQYF.

The chain combines TRBV21-1 with TRBJ1-1; the table's TRBD1 call for D was not verified on the DNA. TRBV21-1 is assigned pseudogene status. CDR3 length: 16 amino acids. The CDR3 loop is CASSPRTGGWDTEAFF. In nucleotides, the CDR3 is TGTGCCAGCAGCCCCCGGACAGGGGGCTGGGACACTGAAGCTTTCTTT.

To note about this clone: Its ends do not fully match the called genes, so a read error is possible. The same CDR3 arises from other DNA sequences in this sample as well. The chain joins TRBV6-1 to TRBJ1-1; weak D call: TRBD1 (5 bases). CDR1 is MNHNS and CDR2 is SASEGT in the germline V gene. This CDR3 is built from 15 residues. This chain's CDR3 is CASSDAGRTNTEAFF. DNA for the CDR3: TGTGCCAGCAGTGACGCGGGACGGACGAACACCGAAGCTTTCTTT.

The V call is TRBV5-6, the J call TRBJ2-3; 7 bases match TRBD1. Germline trimming cut 3 bases from V and 0 bases from J; bases unmatched to any gene: 7. The CDR3 covers 16 residues. Germline V gene data show CDR1 as SGHDT and CDR2 as YYEEEE. CDR3 bases: TGTGCCAGCAGCTCAAAGGGACAGAGTAGCACAGATACGCAGTATTTT. This gives the protein CASSSKGQSSTDTQYF. Complete variable domain (other parts from reference TRBV5-6 and TRBJ2-3): DAGVTQSPTHLIKTRGQQVTLRCSPKSGHDTVSWYQQALGQGPQFIFQYYEEEERQRGNFPDRFSGHQFPNYSSELNVNALLLGDSALYLCASSSKGQSSTDTQYFGPGTRLTVL.

This chain connects TRBV6-5 to TRBJ2-1, with 7 bases that match TRBD1. CDR3 length: 15 amino acids. The junction had 7 bases not matched to a gene; V was cut back by 6 bases and J by 2 bases. In germline, CDR1 is MNHEY, CDR2 SVGAGI. The CDR3 loop reads CASSFDRVTYNEQFF. The CDR3 DNA reads TGTGCCAGCAGCTTCGACAGGGTGACCTACAATGAGCAGTTCTTC.

This clone came up a few times. The chain joins TRBV2 to TRBJ1-5; perhaps TRBD1 as D (5 bases). CDR1 is SNHLY, CDR2 FYNNEI, per germline. V shed 6 bases and J shed 0 bases, with 12 bases lying between them. The CDR3 is 15 amino acids. The CDR3 bases are TGTGCCAGCAGGGCGGGACCATCTAGCAATCAGCCCCAGCATTTT. This translates into CASRAGPSSNQPQHF.

This clone has only a few counts. The chain combines TRBV2 with TRBJ2-7; D not certain. This CDR3 is 13 amino acids long. V was trimmed by 4 bases and J by 2 bases, leaving 9 bases between them. Germline V CDR1 and CDR2: SNHLY, FYNNEI. For the CDR3, the DNA is TGTGCCAGCAGTGTCATTAGCACCTACGAGCAGTACTTC. This codes for CASSVISTYEQYF.

This chain joins TRBV5-1 and TRBJ1-5; tentative D call: TRBD1 (5 bases). V was cut by 4 bases and J by 1 base, with 9 bases left in between. The germline V gene encodes CDR1 SGHRS and CDR2 YFSETQ. The CDR3 is 14 residues long. The CDR3 DNA reads TGCGCCAGCAGCGAAGGGACCAGCAATCAGCCCCAGCATTTT. Its translation is CASSEGTSNQPQHF.

This clone has only a few counts. The chain recombines TRBV4-3 with TRBJ2-3; TRBD2 agrees at 15 bases. Germline CDR1 reads LGHNA; CDR2 reads YSLEER. The junction had 5 bases not matched to a gene; V was cut back by 0 bases and J by 7 bases. The CDR3 spans 17 residues. This chain's CDR3 is CASSQEGLAGGLNTQYF. The CDR3 DNA reads as TGCGCCAGCAGCCAAGAGGGACTAGCGGGGGGTTTGAATACGCAGTATTTT.

This clone was observed a handful of times. The chain couples TRBV19 to TRBJ2-7; 8 nucleotides align to TRBD1. Germline CDR1 reads LNHDA; CDR2 reads SQIVND (reference sequence). Trimming removed 10 bases from V and 5 bases from J; junction bases left unmatched: 7. There are 12 residues in the CDR3. The CDR3: CATTDRAHEQYF. In DNA, the CDR3 is TGTGCCACCACGGACAGGGCCCACGAGCAGTACTTC.

Details on this clone: This CDR3 is missing its conserved last phenylalanine or tryptophan, likely due to a read error. The V gene is TRBV7-2, the J gene TRBJ2-7; 14 bases fit TRBD2. V trimming: 5 bases; J trimming: 7 bases; junction bases outside the gene matches: 13. CDR1 SGHTA and CDR2 FQGNSA come from the germline V gene. CDR3 length: 17 amino acids. CDR3 sequence (DNA): TGTGCCAGCAGCCCACGGACTAGCGGGGGGCCTGGAAGGGAGCAGTACCTC. It translates to CASSPRTSGGPGREQYL.

The rearrangement joins TRBV6-1 to TRBJ2-7; the match to TRBD1 covers 9 bases. This CDR3 region has 15 residues. Germline CDR1 and CDR2: MNHNS and SASEGT. V lost 0 bases, J lost 4 bases, and 4 bases stayed unmatched. CDR3: CASSEAPGQGYEQYF. Written as DNA, the CDR3 is TGTGCCAGCAGTGAAGCTCCGGGACAGGGTTACGAGCAGTACTTC.